This T cell receptor beta chain is from a study of blood T cells in healthy people across ages. PCR was performed a second time for about 7 to 11 cycles using a sample-barcoded 5' primer and a J-beta primer mix. TCRdb redid the calling of the 5' RACE reads with MiXCR, one entry per CDR3 protein. In the table there are approximately 800,000 distinct CDR3 sequences, 25% to 30% of which are singletons. This sample was shared with a second study, whose subject was T cells of mothers and their children.

Sequencing was performed on blood. This receptor was taken from a boy younger than 18 in good health.

CDR3 sequence (DNA): TGTGCCAGCAGCGCTGCTATGCGGAACGAGCAGTACTTC. It is translated as CASSAAMRNEQYF. This chain joins TRBV9 and TRBJ2-7; D unresolved. This CDR3 is 13 amino acids long. The germline CDR1 and CDR2 sequences are SGDLS and YYNGEE. The ends were cut back, 3 bases at V and 5 bases at J, with 12 bases in the middle.